This T cell receptor (beta chain) was identified in a study of shared clonotypes between healthy human individuals. Generated by immunoSEQ multiplex PCR, the TCRdb table keeps only in-frame clones and is missing some. The sample includes approximately 530,000 clones, 90% to 96% seen only once; the top ten take 0.05% to 0.07%. What was sequenced was naive CD4+ T cells sorted from blood. Subset given: CD45RA+ positively selected. The source of this sequence is a woman aged 25 to 39 in good health.

The CDR3 loop reads CASSGASPYNEQFF. CDR3 DNA sequence: TGCGCCAGCAGTGGAGCGTCACCCTACAATGAGCAGTTCTTC. V gene TRBV10-1 combines with J gene TRBJ2-1; D is unclear. CDR3 length equals 14 residues. V lost 4 bases, J lost 2 bases, and 9 bases lay in between. The V gene's germline CDR1 is WNHNN and CDR2 SYGVQD (reference sequence).